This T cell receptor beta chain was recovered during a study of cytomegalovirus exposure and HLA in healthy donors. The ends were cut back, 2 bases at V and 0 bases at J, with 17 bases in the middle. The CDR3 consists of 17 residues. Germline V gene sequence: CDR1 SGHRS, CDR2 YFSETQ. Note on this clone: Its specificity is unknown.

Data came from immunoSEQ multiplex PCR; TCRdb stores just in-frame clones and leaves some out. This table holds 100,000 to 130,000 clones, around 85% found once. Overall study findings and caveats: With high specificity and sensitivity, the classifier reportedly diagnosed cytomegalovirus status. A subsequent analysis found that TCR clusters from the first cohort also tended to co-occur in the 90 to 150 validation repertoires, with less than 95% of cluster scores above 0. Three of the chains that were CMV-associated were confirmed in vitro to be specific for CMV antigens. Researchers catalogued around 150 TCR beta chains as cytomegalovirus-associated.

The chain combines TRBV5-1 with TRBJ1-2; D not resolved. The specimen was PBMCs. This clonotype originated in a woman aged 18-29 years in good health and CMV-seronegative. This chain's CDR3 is CASSLFEAGIANYGYTF. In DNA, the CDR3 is TGCGCCAGCAGCTTATTTGAGGCGGGGATAGCTAACTATGGCTACACCTTC.